Each of the 8 T cell receptor beta chains below was sequenced from the same sample in a study of Ad26.COV2.S vaccination and SARS-CoV-2 variants. Libraries were prepared by immunoSEQ multiplex PCR; TCRdb keeps only in-frame clonotypes and omits some of them. The sample consists of more than 85,000 clones, around three quarters of them appearing once. This specimen consisted of peripheral blood, obtained after recovery from COVID-19. The origin of the receptors is a human donor who had recovered from COVID-19.

This chain links TRBV28 with TRBJ2-2; D unclear. This CDR3 spans 14 amino acids. V was pared by 5 bases and J by 4 bases, with 11 bases between. The germline V gene encodes CDR1 MDHEN and CDR2 SYDVKM. CDR3 residues: CASSLGQPTGELFF. The CDR3 DNA reads TGTGCCAGCAGTCTGGGTCAGCCCACCGGGGAGCTGTTTTTT.

The chain has TRBV19 and TRBJ2-5; unclear D gene. The CDR3 is 12 residues long. Trimming removed 3 bases from V and 8 bases from J, with 10 bases in between. CDR1 LNHDA and CDR2 SQIVND come from the germline V gene (reference sequence). The CDR3 sequence is CASSMKAATQYF. The DNA for the CDR3 is TGTGCCAGTAGTATGAAAGCAGCCACCCAGTACTTC. The full variable domain, completed using reference TRBV19 and TRBJ2-5, is DGGITQSPKYLFRKEGQNVTLSCEQNLNHDAMYWYRQDPGQGLRLIYYSQIVNDFQKGDIAEGYSVSREKKESFPLTVTSAQKNPTAFYLCASSMKAATQYFGPGTRLLVL.

The sample holds one count of this clone. The CDR3 DNA is TGTGCCAGCAATTTAGGCTTGTGGCAGAGAAATTCACCCCTCCACTTT. As protein: CASNLGLWQRNSPLHF. This sequence joins TRBV7-4 and TRBJ1-6, with D unclear. Germline CDR1 is SGHVT and CDR2 is SQSDAQ. V was trimmed by 7 bases and J by 7 bases, leaving 20 bases between them. The CDR3 contains 16 residues.

The V and J genes are TRBV7-2 and TRBJ2-1; 7 bases are a match to TRBD2. Germline lookup yields CDR1 SGHTA and CDR2 FQGNSA. The CDR3 loop spans 13 amino acids. Trimming cost V 5 bases and J 5 bases; bases outside gene matches: 3. In nucleotides, the CDR3 is TGTGCCAGCAGCCCTCGGGGGGACAATGAGCAGTTCTTC. This gives the protein CASSPRGDNEQFF.

This clone has more than one count but fewer than ten. The genes are TRBV20-1 and TRBJ1-2; D unresolved. Per the germline V gene, CDR1 is DFQATT and CDR2 is SNEGSKA (reference sequence). The CDR3 consists of 11 residues. The germline V and J ends were trimmed by 1 base and 8 bases, with 8 bases remaining between them. The CDR3 sequence: CSARGPRGYTF. DNA for the CDR3: TGCAGTGCTAGAGGCCCGCGGGGCTACACCTTC.

The chain carries TRBV9 and TRBJ1-1; D uncertain. The CDR3 spans 14 residues. V lost 0 bases and J 4 bases, leaving 10 bases between the germline ends. Germline-derived CDR1 and CDR2 are SGDLS and YYNGEE. CDR3 DNA sequence: TGTGCCAGCAGCGTAGGCGGGCGAGGCACTGAAGCTTTCTTT. This gives the protein CASSVGGRGTEAFF.

The chain combines TRBV6-2 or TRBV6-3 with TRBJ2-7; D call uncertain. The V end lost 0 bases, the J end lost 0 bases, and 15 bases lay between the germline ends. CDR1 and CDR2 (germline): MNHEY, SVGEGT. This CDR3 region has 17 residues. CDR3 in amino acids: CASSYSLWGESSYEQYF. CDR3 nucleotides: TGTGCCAGCAGTTACTCGCTTTGGGGTGAGAGCTCCTACGAGCAGTACTTC.

About this clone itself: Other DNA sequences in this sample translate to the same CDR3. The V and J genes are TRBV28 and TRBJ1-2; the D gene is possibly TRBD1 (5 bases). CDR1 is MDHEN, CDR2 SYDVKM, per germline. This CDR3 spans 12 amino acids. The ends were cut back, 4 bases at V and 3 bases at J, with 6 bases in the middle. The CDR3 sequence: CASSSGDYGYTF. CDR3 in DNA: TGTGCCAGCAGTTCGGGGGACTATGGCTACACCTTC.